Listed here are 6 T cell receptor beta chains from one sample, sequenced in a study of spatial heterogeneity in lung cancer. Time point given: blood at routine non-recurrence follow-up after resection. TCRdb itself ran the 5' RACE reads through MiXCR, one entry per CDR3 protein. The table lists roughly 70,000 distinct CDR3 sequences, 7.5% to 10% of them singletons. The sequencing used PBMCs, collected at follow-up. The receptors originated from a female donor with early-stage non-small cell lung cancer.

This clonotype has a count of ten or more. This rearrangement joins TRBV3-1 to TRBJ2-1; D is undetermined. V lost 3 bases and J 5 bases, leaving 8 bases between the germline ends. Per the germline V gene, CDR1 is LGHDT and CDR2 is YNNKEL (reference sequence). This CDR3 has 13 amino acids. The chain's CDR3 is CASSQWVNNEQFF. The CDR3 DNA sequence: TGTGCCAGCAGCCAGTGGGTAAACAATGAGCAGTTCTTC.

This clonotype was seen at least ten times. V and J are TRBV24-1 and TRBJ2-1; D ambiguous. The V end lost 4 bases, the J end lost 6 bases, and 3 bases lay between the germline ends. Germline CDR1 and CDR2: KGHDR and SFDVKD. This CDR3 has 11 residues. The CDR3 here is CATSEVNEQFF. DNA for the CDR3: TGTGCCACCAGTGAAGTCAATGAGCAGTTCTTC.

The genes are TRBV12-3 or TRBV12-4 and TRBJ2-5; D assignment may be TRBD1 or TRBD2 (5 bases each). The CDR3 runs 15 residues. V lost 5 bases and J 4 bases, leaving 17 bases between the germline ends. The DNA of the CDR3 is TGTGCCAGCAGTCCCCGGATCCACGGGACAGAGACCCAGTACTTC. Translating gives CASSPRIHGTETQYF.

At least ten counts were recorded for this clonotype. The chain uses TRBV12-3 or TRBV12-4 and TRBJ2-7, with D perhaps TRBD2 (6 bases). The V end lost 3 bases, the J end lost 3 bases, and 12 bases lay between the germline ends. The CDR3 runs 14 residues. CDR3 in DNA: TGTGCCAGCAGTTTCTTGGCGGGAAACTACGAGCAGTACTTC. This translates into CASSFLAGNYEQYF.

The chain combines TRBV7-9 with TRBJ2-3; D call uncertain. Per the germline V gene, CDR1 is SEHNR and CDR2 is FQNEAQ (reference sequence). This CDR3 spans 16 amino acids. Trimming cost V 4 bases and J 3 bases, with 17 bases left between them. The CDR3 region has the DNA TGTGCCAGCAGCTCTGGCCGGGTCGGGCGTACAGATACGCAGTATTTT. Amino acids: CASSSGRVGRTDTQYF.

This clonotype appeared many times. DNA of the CDR3: TGTGCCAGCAGTGGATATAGCAATCAGCCCCAGCATTTT. This translates into CASSGYSNQPQHF. The rearrangement joins TRBV6-1 to TRBJ1-5; D unclear. The CDR3 is made up of 13 amino acids. Germline CDR1 and CDR2: MNHNS and SASEGT. V lost 4 bases, J lost 0 bases, and 4 bases lay in between.